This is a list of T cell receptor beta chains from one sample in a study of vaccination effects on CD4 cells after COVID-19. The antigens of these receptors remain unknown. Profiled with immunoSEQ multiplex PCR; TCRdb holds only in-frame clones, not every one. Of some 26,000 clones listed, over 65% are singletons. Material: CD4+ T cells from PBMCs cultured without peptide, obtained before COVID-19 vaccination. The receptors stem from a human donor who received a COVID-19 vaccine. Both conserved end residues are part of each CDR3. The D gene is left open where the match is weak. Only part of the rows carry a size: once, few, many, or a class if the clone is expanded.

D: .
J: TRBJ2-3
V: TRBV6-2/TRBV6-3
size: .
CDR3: CASSYPVGHPTDTQYF
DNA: TGTGCCAGCAGTTACCCAGTAGGACACCCCACAGATACGCAGTATTTT

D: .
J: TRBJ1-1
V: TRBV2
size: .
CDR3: CASRPTQRVTTQLNTEAFF
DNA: TGTGCCAGCAGACCCACCCAAAGAGTCACAACACAGTTGAACACTGAAGCTTTCTTT

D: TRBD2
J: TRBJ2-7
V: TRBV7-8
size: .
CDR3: CASSLVPTSGYEQYF
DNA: TGTGCCAGCAGCTTAGTCCCGACTAGCGGCTACGAGCAGTACTTC

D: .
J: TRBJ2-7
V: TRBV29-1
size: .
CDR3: CSVYGTDRPYEQYF
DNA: TGCAGCGTTTATGGGACCGATCGACCCTACGAGCAGTACTTC

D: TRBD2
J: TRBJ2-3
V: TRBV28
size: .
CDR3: CASQSGGSTDTQYF
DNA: TGTGCCAGCCAGTCGGGAGGAAGCACAGATACGCAGTATTTT

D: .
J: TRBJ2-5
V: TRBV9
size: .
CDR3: CASSYGARGETQYF
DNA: TGTGCCAGCAGCTATGGGGCTAGGGGAGAGACCCAGTACTTC

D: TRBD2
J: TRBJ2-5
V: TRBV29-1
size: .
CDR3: CSVGETSGNGETQYF
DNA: TGCAGCGTTGGGGAGACTAGCGGGAATGGAGAGACCCAGTACTTC

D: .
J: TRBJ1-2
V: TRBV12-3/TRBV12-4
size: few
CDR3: CASSPSGRGYTF
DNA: TGTGCCAGCAGTCCCTCCGGTAGGGGCTACACCTTC

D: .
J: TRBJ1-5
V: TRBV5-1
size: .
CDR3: CASSNTAQPQHF
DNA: TGCGCCAGCAGTAATACGGCTCAGCCCCAGCATTTT

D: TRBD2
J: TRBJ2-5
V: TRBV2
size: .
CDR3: CASTLLAGVGETQYF
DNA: TGTGCCAGCACTTTACTAGCGGGAGTAGGAGAGACCCAGTACTTC

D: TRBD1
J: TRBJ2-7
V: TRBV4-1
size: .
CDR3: CASSQVTGTGSYEQYF
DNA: TGCGCCAGCAGCCAAGTCACCGGGACAGGGAGCTACGAGCAGTACTTC

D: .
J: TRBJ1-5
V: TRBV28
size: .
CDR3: CASMSGNQPQHF
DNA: TGTGCCAGCATGAGCGGTAATCAGCCCCAGCATTTT

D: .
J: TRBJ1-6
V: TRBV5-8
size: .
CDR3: CASSLAGRGLSPLHF
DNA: TGTGCCAGCAGCTTGGCGGGACGGGGACTTTCACCCCTCCACTTT

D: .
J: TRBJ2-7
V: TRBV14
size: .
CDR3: CASSQVGSGEQYF
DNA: TGTGCCAGCAGCCAAGTAGGGAGCGGCGAGCAGTACTTC

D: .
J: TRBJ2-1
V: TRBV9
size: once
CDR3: CASSVAAYSYNEQFF
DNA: TGTGCCAGCAGCGTAGCGGCCTACTCCTACAATGAGCAGTTCTTC

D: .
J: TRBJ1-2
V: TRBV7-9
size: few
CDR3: CASSFGGDGYTF
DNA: TGTGCCAGCAGCTTCGGGGGTGATGGCTACACCTTC

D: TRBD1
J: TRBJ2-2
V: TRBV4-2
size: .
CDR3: CASSQDRGLNTGELFF
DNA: TGTGCCAGCAGCCAAGACAGGGGGCTGAACACCGGGGAGCTGTTTTTT

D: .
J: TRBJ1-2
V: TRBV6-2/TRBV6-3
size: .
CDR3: CASSPTHNYGYTF
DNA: TGTGCCAGCAGCCCGACACATAACTATGGCTACACCTTC

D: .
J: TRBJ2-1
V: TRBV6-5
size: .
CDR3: CASSPGTSHFDEQFF
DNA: TGTGCCAGCAGTCCCGGGACATCGCACTTCGATGAGCAGTTCTTC

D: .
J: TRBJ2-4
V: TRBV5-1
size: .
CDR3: CASSPNNGQLAKNIQYF
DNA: TGCGCCAGCAGCCCAAACAATGGACAACTAGCCAAAAACATTCAGTACTTC

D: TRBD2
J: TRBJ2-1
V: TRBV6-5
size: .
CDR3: CASSYSSGSDEQFF
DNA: TGTGCCAGCAGTTACTCTAGCGGGAGCGATGAGCAGTTCTTC

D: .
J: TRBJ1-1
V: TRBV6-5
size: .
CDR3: CASSLTALNTEAFF
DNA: TGTGCCAGCAGTCTTACAGCCTTGAACACTGAAGCTTTCTTT

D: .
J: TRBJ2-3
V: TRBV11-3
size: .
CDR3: CASSLDQRGTQYF
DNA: TGTGCCAGCAGCTTAGATCAGAGAGGCACGCAGTATTTT

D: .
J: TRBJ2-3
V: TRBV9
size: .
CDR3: CASSVVGSRDPDTQYF
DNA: TGTGCCAGCAGCGTAGTGGGGTCCCGAGACCCAGATACGCAGTATTTT

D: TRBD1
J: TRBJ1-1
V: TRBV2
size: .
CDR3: CASSDKGAASTEAFF
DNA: TGTGCCAGCAGTGACAAGGGGGCGGCGAGCACTGAAGCTTTCTTT

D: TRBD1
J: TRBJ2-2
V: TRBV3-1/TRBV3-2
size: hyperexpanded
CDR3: CASSPQGAGTGELFF
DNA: TGTGCCAGCAGTCCACAGGGGGCGGGGACCGGGGAGCTGTTTTTT

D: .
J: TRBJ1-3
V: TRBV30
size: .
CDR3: CAWSGGAGTGNTIYF
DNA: TGTGCCTGGAGTGGAGGTGCCGGGACTGGAAACACCATATATTTT

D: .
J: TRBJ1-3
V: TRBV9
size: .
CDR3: CASSAGPSGVLSGNTIYF
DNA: TGTGCCAGCAGCGCCGGCCCCTCGGGAGTGCTCTCTGGAAACACCATATATTTT

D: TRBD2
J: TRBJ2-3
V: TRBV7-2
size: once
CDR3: CASSLALSGRVSTDTQYF
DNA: TGTGCCAGCAGCTTAGCGCTTAGCGGGAGGGTTAGCACAGATACGCAGTATTTT

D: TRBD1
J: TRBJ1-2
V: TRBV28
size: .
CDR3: CASSLEGQRNYGYTF
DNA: TGTGCCAGCAGTTTAGAGGGACAGAGGAACTATGGCTACACCTTC

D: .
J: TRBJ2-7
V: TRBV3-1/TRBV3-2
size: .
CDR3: CASSQPLGEQYF
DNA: TGTGCCAGCAGCCAACCCTTGGGGGAGCAGTACTTC

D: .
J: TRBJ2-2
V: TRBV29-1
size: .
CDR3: CSVDGSNTGELFF
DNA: TGCAGCGTCGACGGTTCGAACACCGGGGAGCTGTTTTTT

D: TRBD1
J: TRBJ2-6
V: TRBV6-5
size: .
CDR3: CASKGAAGANVLTF
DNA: TGTGCCAGCAAGGGGGCGGCCGGGGCCAACGTCCTGACTTTC

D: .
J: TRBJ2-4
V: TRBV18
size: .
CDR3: CASSPNYSPNIQYF
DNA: TGTGCCAGCTCACCTAATTACAGCCCAAACATTCAGTACTTC

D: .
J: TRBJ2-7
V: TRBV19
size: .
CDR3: CASSTPGRSYEQYF
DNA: TGTGCCAGTAGTACCCCGGGACGGTCCTACGAGCAGTACTTC

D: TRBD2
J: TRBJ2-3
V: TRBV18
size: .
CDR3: CASSPPTSGTDTQYF
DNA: TGTGCCAGCTCACCACCGACTAGCGGAACAGATACGCAGTATTTT

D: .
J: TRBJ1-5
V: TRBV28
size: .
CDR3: CASRTDRLRFSRDQPQHF
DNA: TGTGCCAGCAGGACTGACAGGTTAAGATTTAGCCGGGATCAGCCCCAGCATTTT

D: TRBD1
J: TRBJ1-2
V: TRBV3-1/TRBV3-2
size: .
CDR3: CASSTGETDGYTF
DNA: TGTGCCAGCAGCACAGGGGAAACCGATGGCTACACCTTC

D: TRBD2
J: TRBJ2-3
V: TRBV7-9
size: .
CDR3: CASSRPGLASRTDTQYF
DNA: TGTGCCAGCAGCCGTCCGGGACTAGCTTCTCGCACAGATACGCAGTATTTT

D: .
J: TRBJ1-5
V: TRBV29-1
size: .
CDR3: CSIGGGGSNQPQHF
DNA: TGCAGCATTGGGGGGGGCGGTAGCAATCAGCCCCAGCATTTT

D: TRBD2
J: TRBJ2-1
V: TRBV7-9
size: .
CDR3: CASSFTRLAGHNEQFF
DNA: TGTGCCAGCAGCTTCACCCGACTAGCGGGGCACAATGAGCAGTTCTTC

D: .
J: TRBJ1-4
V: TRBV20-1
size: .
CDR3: CSASYDEKLFF
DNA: TGCAGTGCTAGTTACGATGAAAAACTGTTTTTT

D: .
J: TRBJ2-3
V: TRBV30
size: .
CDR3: CAWKGPSDTQYF
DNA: TGTGCCTGGAAAGGGCCATCAGATACGCAGTATTTT

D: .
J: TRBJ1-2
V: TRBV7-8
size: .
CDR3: CASSLKTYGYTF
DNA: TGTGCCAGCAGCTTGAAGACCTATGGCTACACCTTC

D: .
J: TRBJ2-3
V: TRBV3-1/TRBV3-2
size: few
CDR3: CASSLRGTDTQYF
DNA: TGTGCCAGCAGCCTTAGGGGCACAGATACGCAGTATTTT

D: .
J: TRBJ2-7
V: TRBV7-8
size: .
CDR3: CASSSRRGSYEQYF
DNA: TGTGCCAGCAGCTCCCGAAGGGGCAGCTACGAGCAGTACTTC

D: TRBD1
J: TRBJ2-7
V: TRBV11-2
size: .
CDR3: CASSQQGLSSYEQYF
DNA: TGTGCCAGCAGCCAACAGGGGCTTAGCTCCTACGAGCAGTACTTC

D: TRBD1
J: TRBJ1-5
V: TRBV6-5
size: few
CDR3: CASSHRGNNQPQHF
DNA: TGTGCCAGCAGCCACAGGGGAAACAATCAGCCCCAGCATTTT

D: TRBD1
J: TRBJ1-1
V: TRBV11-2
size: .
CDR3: CASSVGTGEAFF
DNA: TGTGCCAGCAGCGTCGGGACAGGCGAAGCTTTCTTT

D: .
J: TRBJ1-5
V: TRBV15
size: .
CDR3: CATSRAGGVRAQHF
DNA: TGTGCCACCAGCAGAGCGGGCGGAGTGCGAGCCCAGCATTTT

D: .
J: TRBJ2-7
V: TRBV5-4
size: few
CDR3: CASSLVAEVGTEQYF
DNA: TGTGCCAGCAGCTTGGTCGCGGAAGTGGGGACCGAGCAGTACTTC

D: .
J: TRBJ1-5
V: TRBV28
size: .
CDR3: CASSLIVRRGNQPQHF
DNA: TGTGCCAGCAGTTTAATTGTTCGGAGGGGCAATCAGCCCCAGCATTTT

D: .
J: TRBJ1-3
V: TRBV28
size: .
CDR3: CASSFTGGSIRNTIYF
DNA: TGTGCCAGCAGTTTTACGGGAGGGAGTATTAGAAACACCATATATTTT